This T cell receptor (beta chain) was obtained from a study of Ad26.COV2.S vaccination and SARS-CoV-2 variants. Background on the study: Intramuscularly, Ad26.COV2.S was given either once or twice, 56 days apart. Study results and limitations: Substantial response breadth was reportedly seen for spike-specific CD8+ and CD4+ T cells after vaccination. Measurement of non-spike TCR breadth gave similar results in vaccine and placebo recipients.

As to treatment: over 15 received Ad26.COV2.S at low or high dose, single or two shots; about 5 received placebo; per-sample allocation not given. Samples came from day 63 after the first vaccine or placebo injection. Participants' vaccine, an Ad26 vector, delivered Wuhan-strain SARS-CoV-2 spike. As regards this clone: What it binds is unknown.

This CDR3 comprises 16 residues. With V trimmed by 0 bases and J by 5 bases, 6 bases remained unmatched. Germline V gene sequence: CDR1 SGHRS, CDR2 YFSETQ. TCRdb keeps only in-frame clones here, not all; method: immunoSEQ multiplex PCR. Among fewer than 900,000 clones listed, 89% were seen once. V is TRBV5-1 and J is TRBJ2-7, with 12 bases lining up with TRBD2. The sequences come from peripheral blood, collected in a trial of Ad26.COV2.S vaccine versus placebo. This TCR derives from a person aged 18-60 years who received the Ad26.COV2.S COVID-19 vaccine or a placebo. The DNA for the CDR3 is TGCGCCAGCAGCTTGGGTTTGGGACTAGCGGGCCACGAGCAGTACTTC. Translating gives CASSLGLGLAGHEQYF.